The TCR beta chain under discussion was sequenced for a study of cytomegalovirus exposure and HLA in healthy donors. The study ran its PCR with 60 Vbeta and 13 Jbeta primers. Profiling relied on immunoSEQ multiplex PCR, and the TCRdb table lists in-frame clones only, not all of them. The sample consists of roughly 78,000 clones, about two thirds of them appearing once. This clone has just one count. The antigen remains undetermined. Study-wide results and limits: TCR beta chains numbering under 200 were designated cytomegalovirus-associated.

The CDR3 is made up of 18 amino acids. CDR1 and CDR2 (germline): SGHKS, YYEKEE (reference sequence). V was shortened by 1 base and J by 0 bases, with 20 bases between the two germline ends. This receptor was identified in a man aged 25-40 years in good health and CMV-seropositive. Sequenced sample: PBMCs. V and J are TRBV5-5 and TRBJ2-7; weak D call: TRBD2 (5 bases). The CDR3 region is CASSLSGSGFVLSYEQYF. The CDR3 DNA reads as TGTGCCAGCAGCTTGAGCGGTTCCGGTTTTGTTCTCTCCTACGAGCAGTACTTC.